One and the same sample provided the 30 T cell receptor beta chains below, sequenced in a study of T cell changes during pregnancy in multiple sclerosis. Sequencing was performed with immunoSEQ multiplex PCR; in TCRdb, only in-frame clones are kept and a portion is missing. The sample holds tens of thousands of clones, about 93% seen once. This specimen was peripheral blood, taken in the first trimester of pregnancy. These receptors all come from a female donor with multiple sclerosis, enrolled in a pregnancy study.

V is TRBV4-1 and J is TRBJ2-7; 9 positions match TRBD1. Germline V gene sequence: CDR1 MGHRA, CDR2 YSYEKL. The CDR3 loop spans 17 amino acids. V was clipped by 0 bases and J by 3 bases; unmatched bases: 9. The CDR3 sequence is CASSQDFIRTGDYEQYF. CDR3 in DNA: TGCGCCAGCAGCCAAGATTTCATTCGGACAGGGGACTACGAGCAGTACTTC.

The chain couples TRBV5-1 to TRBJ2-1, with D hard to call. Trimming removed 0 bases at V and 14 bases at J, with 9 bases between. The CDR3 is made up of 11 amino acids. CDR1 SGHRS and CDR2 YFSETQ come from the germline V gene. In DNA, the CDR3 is TGCGCCAGCAGCTTGGGGCCGGCGGAGTTCTTC. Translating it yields CASSLGPAEFF. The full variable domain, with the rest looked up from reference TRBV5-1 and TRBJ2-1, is KAGVTQTPRYLIKTRGQQVTLSCSPISGHRSVSWYQQTPGQGLQFLFEYFSETQRNKGNFPGRFSGRQFSNSRSEMNVSTLELGDSALYLCASSLGPAEFFGPGTRLTVL.

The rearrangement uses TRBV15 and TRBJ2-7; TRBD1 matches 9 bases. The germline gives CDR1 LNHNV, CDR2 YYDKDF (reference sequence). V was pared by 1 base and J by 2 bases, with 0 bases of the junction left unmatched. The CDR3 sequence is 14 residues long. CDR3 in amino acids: CATSRGDRAYEQYF. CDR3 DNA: TGTGCCACCAGCAGAGGGGACAGGGCCTACGAGCAGTACTTC.

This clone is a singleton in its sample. CDR3 in DNA: TGTGCCAGCAGCCCCTTAGCGGGGGGCACAGATACGCAGTATTTT. It encodes CASSPLAGGTDTQYF. The chain links TRBV6-5 to TRBJ2-3, with 9 bases aligning to TRBD2. J was trimmed by 1 base and V by 6 bases; bases with no gene match: 5. Germline V gene sequence: CDR1 MNHEY, CDR2 SVGAGI. The CDR3 sequence is 15 residues long.

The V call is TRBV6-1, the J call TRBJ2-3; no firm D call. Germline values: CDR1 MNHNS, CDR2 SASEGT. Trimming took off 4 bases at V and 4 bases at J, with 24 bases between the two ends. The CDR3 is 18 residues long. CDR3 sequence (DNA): TGTGCCAGCAGTGCTTACGTTTCGCGCACTACCCGCGCAGATACGCAGTATTTT. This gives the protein CASSAYVSRTTRADTQYF.

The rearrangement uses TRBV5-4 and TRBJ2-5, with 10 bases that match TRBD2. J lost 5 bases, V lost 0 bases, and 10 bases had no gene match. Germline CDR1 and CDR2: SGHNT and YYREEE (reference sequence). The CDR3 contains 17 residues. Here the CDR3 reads CASSLELAGVRGETQYF. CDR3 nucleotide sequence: TGTGCCAGCAGCTTGGAGCTAGCGGGAGTGAGAGGGGAGACCCAGTACTTC.

DNA of the CDR3: TGTGCCAGCACGGGCGGGACGGGCACAGATACGCAGTATTTT. Amino acid sequence: CASTGGTGTDTQYF. This chain links TRBV2 with TRBJ2-3, with TRBD2 as a possible D gene (6 bases). Germline V gene sequence: CDR1 SNHLY, CDR2 FYNNEI. Trimming removed 7 bases from V and 1 base from J, with 12 bases in between. The CDR3 runs to 14 residues.

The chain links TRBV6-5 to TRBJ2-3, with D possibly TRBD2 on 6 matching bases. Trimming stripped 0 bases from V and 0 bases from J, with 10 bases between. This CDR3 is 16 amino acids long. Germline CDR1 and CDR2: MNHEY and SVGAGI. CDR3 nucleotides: TGTGCCAGCAGTTACTCGCCTAGCGTCAGCACAGATACGCAGTATTTT. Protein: CASSYSPSVSTDTQYF.

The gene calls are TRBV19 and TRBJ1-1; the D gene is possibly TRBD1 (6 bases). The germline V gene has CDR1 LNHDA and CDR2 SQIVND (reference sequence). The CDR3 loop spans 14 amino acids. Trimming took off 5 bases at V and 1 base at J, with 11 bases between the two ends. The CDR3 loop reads CASSSGQWNTEAFF. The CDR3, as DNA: TGTGCCAGTAGTTCGGGACAATGGAACACTGAAGCTTTCTTT.

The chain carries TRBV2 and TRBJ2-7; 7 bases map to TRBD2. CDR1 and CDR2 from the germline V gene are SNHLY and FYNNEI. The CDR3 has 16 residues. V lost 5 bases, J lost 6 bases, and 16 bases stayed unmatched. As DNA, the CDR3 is TGTGCCAGCAGTATTGCGGGGGTGTACGCTTCGGGCGAGCAGTACTTC. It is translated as CASSIAGVYASGEQYF.

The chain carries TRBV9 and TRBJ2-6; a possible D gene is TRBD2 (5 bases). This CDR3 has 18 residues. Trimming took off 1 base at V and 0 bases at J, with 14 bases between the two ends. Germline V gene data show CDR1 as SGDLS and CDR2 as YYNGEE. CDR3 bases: TGTGCCAGCAGCGTACGATCTAGCTTTTTCTCTGGGGCCAACGTCCTGACTTTC. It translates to CASSVRSSFFSGANVLTF.

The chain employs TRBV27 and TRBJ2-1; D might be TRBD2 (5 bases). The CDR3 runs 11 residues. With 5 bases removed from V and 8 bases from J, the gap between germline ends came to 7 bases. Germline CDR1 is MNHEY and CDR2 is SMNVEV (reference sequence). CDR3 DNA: TGTGCCAGCAGTCGGCGGGATGAGCAGTTCTTC. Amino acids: CASSRRDEQFF.

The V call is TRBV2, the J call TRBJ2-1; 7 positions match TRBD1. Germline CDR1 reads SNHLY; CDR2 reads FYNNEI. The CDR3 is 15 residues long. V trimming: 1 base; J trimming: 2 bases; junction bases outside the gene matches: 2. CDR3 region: CASSEDRGAYNEQFF. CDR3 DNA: TGTGCCAGCAGTGAAGACAGGGGAGCCTACAATGAGCAGTTCTTC.

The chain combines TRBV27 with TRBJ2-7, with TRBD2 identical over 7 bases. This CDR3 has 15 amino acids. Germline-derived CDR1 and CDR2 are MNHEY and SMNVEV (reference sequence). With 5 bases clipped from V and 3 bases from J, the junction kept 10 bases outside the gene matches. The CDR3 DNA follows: TGTGCCAGCAGTCCGGGACCGGGAGGCTACTACGAGCAGTACTTC. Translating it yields CASSPGPGGYYEQYF.

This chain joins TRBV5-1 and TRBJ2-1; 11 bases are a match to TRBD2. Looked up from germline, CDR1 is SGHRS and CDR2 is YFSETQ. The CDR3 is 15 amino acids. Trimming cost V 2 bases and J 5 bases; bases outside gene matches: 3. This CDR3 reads CASSFLAGGDNEQFF. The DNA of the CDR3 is TGCGCCAGCAGCTTTCTAGCGGGGGGAGACAATGAGCAGTTCTTC.

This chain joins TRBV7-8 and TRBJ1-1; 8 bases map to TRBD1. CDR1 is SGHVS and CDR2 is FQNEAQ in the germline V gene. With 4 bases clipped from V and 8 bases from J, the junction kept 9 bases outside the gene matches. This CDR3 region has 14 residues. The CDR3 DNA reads TGTGCCAGCAGCTCAACGACAGGGGCCTGGGAAGCTTTCTTT. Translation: CASSSTTGAWEAFF. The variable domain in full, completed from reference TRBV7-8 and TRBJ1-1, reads GAGVSQSPRYKVAKRGQDVALRCDPISGHVSLFWYQQALGQGPEFLTYFQNEAQLDKSGLPSDRFFAERPEGSVSTLKIQRTQQEDSAVYLCASSSTTGAWEAFFGQGTRLTVV.

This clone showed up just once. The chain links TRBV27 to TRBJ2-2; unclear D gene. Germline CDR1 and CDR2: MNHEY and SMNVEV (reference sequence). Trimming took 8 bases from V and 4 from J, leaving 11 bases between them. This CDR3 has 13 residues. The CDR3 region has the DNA TGTGCCAGCGGCAGGATAACCACCGGGGAGCTGTTTTTT. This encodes CASGRITTGELFF.

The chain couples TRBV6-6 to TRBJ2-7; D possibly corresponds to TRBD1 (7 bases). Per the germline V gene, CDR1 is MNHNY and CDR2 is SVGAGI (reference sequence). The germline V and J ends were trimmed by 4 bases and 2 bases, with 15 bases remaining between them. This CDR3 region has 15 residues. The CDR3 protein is CASSSRGQGAYEQYF. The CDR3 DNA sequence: TGTGCCAGCAGTTCCCGGGGGCAGGGGGCCTACGAGCAGTACTTC.

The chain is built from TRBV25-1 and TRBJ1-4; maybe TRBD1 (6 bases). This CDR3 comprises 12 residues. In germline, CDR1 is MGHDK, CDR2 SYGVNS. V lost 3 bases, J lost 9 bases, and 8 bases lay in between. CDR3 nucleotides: TGTGCCAGCAGTGATCAGGGGAAAAAACTGTTTTTT. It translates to CASSDQGKKLFF.

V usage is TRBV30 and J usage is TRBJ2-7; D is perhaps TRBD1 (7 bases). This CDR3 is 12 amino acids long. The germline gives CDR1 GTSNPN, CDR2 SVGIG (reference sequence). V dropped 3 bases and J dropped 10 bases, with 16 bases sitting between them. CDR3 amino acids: CAWRFRGVSQYF. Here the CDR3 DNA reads TGTGCCTGGAGGTTCAGGGGGGTTAGTCAGTACTTC. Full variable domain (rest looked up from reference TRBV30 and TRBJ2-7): SQTIHQWPATLVQPVGSPLSLECTVEGTSNPNLYWYRQAAGRGLQLLFYSVGIGQISSEVPQNLSASRPQDRQFILSSKKLLLSDSGFYLCAWRFRGVSQYFGPGTRLTVT.

The CDR3 nucleotides read TGTGCCAGCTCACCTAGCGGGGGGCCGGGAGATACGCAGTATTTT. Residues: CASSPSGGPGDTQYF. The chain links TRBV18 to TRBJ2-3; 10 bases are shared with TRBD2. CDR1 KGHSH and CDR2 LQKENI come from the germline V gene. This CDR3 is 15 amino acids long. V lost 3 bases, J lost 5 bases, and 5 bases stayed unmatched. Full variable domain (outside the CDR3, taken from reference TRBV18 and TRBJ2-3): NAGVMQNPRHLVRRRGQEARLRCSPMKGHSHVYWYRQLPEEGLKFMVYLQKENIIDESGMPKERFSAEFPKEGPSILRIQQVVRGDSAAYFCASSPSGGPGDTQYFGPGTRLTVL.

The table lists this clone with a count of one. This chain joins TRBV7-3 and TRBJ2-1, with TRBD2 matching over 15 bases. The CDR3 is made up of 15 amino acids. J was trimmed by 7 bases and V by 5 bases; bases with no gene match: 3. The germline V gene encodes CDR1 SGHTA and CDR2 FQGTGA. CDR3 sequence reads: CASSRGTSGRNEQFF. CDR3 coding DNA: TGTGCCAGCAGCCGAGGGACTAGCGGGAGGAATGAGCAGTTCTTC.

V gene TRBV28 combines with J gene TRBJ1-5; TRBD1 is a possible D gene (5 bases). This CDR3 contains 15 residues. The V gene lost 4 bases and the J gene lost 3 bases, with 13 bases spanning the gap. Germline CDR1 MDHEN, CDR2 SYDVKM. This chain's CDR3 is CASSSQEGLNQPQHF. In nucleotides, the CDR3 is TGTGCCAGCAGTTCACAAGAGGGACTCAATCAGCCCCAGCATTTT.

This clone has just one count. The CDR3 DNA reads as TGTGCCAGCAGCTCCGAGGGGGGGCGGGTTTCCGGGGAGCTGTTTTTT. Protein: CASSSEGGRVSGELFF. The rearrangement uses TRBV7-3 and TRBJ2-2; D is perhaps TRBD2 (7 bases). The germline CDR1 and CDR2 sequences are SGHTA and FQGTGA. V was cut by 4 bases and J by 6 bases, with 18 bases left in between. The CDR3 runs 16 residues.

CDR3: CASSLNLQGNEKLFF. Written as DNA, the CDR3 is TGTGCCAGCAGTTTAAATTTGCAGGGGAATGAAAAACTGTTTTTT. This chain links TRBV28 with TRBJ1-4; the D gene is possibly TRBD1 (6 bases). The ends were cut back, 2 bases at V and 5 bases at J, with 12 bases in the middle. The CDR3 has 15 residues. The germline CDR1 and CDR2 sequences are MDHEN and SYDVKM. The whole variable domain, filled in from reference TRBV28 and TRBJ1-4, reads DVKVTQSSRYLVKRTGEKVFLECVQDMDHENMFWYRQDPGLGLRLIYFSYDVKMKEKGDIPEGYSVSREKKERFSLILESASTNQTSMYLCASSLNLQGNEKLFFGSGTQLSVL.

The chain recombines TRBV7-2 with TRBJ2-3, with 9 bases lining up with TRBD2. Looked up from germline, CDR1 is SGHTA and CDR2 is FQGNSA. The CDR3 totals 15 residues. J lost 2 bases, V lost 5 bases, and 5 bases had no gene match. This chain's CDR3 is CASSTRLADTDTQYF. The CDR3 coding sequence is TGTGCCAGCAGCACACGACTAGCGGACACAGATACGCAGTATTTT.

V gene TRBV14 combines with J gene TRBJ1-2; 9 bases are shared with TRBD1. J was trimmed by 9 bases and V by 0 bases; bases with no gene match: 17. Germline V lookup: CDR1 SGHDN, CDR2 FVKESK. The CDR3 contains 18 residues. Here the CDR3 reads CASSQDMGQGTSIGSYTF. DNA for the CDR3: TGTGCCAGCAGCCAAGATATGGGACAGGGAACCTCCATAGGGAGCTACACCTTC.

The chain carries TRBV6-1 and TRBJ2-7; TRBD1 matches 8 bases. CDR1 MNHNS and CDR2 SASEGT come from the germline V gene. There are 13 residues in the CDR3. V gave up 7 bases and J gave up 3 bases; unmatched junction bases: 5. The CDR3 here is CASTRDRLYEQYF. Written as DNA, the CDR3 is TGTGCCAGCACTCGGGACAGGCTCTACGAGCAGTACTTC.

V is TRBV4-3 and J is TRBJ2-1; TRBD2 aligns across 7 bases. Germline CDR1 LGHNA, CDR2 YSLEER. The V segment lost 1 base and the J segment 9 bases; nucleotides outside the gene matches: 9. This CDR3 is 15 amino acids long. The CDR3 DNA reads TGCGCCAGCAGCCAAGGCGGGGGACTAACGCGTGAGCAGTTCTTC. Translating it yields CASSQGGGLTREQFF.

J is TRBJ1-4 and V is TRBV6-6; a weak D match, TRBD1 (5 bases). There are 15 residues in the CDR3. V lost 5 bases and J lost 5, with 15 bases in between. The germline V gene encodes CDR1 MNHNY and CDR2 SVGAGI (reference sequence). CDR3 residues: CASSDKTRGNEKLFF. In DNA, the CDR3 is TGTGCCAGCAGTGACAAAACCCGGGGGAATGAAAAACTGTTTTTT.